This TCR beta chain was sequenced for a study of T cells in Graves' hyperthyroidism and ophthalmopathy. Study-level findings and limits: Expanded thyroid clonotypes (above 0.001) were mostly also found in blood.

TCR beta CDR3 regions were amplified from RNA. With the HTBI primer set, the TCR CDR3 went through a first round of RT-PCR. TCRdb reprocessed the multiplex PCR reads with MiXCR, giving one entry per CDR3 protein. The table shows 490,000 or so distinct CDR3 sequences, with 20% to 25% occurring only once. The V end lost 4 bases, the J end lost 8 bases, and 23 bases lay between the germline ends. The CDR3 extends over 16 amino acids. Uncontrolled infection, other autoimmune disease, pregnancy and lactation each barred patients from inclusion. This clonotype appeared many times. The antigen remains unidentified.

Specimen: blood. V and J are TRBV12-3 or TRBV12-4 and TRBJ1-2; D unclear. This clonotype originated in a woman in her sixties or seventies with Graves' ophthalmopathy. CDR3 loop: CASSSRDPGVEWGYTF. The CDR3 bases are TGTGCCAGCAGTTCACGTGACCCTGGGGTGGAATGGGGCTACACCTTC.